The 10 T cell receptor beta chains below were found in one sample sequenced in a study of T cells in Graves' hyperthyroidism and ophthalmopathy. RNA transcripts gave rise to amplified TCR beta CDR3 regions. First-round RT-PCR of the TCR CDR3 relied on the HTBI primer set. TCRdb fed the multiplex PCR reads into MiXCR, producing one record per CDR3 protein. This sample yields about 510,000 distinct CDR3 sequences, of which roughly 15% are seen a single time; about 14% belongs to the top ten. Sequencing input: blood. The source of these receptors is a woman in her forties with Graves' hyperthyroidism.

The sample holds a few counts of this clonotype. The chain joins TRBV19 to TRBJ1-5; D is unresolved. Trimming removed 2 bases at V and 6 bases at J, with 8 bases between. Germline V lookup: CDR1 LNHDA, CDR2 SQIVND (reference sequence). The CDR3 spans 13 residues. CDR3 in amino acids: CASSISGGQPQHF. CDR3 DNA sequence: TGTGCCAGTAGTATATCGGGTGGTCAGCCCCAGCATTTT. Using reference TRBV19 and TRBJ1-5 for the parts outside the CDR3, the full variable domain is DGGITQSPKYLFRKEGQNVTLSCEQNLNHDAMYWYRQDPGQGLRLIYYSQIVNDFQKGDIAEGYSVSREKKESFPLTVTSAQKNPTAFYLCASSISGGQPQHFGDGTRLSIL.

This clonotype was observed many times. The CDR3 region is CASRESTAAAYEQYF. The DNA of the CDR3 is TGTGCCAGTAGGGAATCGACAGCAGCAGCCTACGAGCAGTACTTC. V usage is TRBV19 and J usage is TRBJ2-7, with D possibly TRBD1 on 5 matching bases. The CDR3 contains 15 residues. Germline values: CDR1 LNHDA, CDR2 SQIVND (reference sequence). The V end lost 6 bases, the J end lost 2 bases, and 17 bases lay between the germline ends.

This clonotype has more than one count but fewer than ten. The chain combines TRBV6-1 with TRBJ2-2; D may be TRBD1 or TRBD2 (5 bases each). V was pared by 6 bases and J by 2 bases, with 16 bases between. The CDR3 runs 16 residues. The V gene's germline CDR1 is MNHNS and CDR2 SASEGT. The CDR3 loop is CASRNPGPRNTGELFF. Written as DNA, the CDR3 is TGTGCCAGCAGGAACCCGGGACCCAGAAACACCGGGGAGCTGTTTTTT.

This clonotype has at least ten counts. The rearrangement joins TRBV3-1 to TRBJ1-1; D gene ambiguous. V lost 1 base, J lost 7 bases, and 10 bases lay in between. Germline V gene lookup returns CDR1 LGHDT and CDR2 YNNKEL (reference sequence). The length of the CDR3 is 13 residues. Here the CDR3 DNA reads TGTGCCAGCAGCCAAGCCGGGAGGGTTGAAGCTTTCTTT. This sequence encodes CASSQAGRVEAFF.

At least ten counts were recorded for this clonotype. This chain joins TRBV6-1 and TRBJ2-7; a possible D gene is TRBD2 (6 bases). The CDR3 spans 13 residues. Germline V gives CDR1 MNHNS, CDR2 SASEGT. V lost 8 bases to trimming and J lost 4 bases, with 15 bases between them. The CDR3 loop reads CASGGTASYEQYF. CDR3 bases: TGTGCCAGCGGAGGGACTGCTTCTTACGAGCAGTACTTC.

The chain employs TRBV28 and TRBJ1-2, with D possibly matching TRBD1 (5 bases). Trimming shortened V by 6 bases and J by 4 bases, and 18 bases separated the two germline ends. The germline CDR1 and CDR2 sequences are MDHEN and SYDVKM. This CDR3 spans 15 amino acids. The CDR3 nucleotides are TGTGCCAGCAGAAGGGACCGCCAGGCTAGCTATGGCTACACCTTC. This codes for CASRRDRQASYGYTF.

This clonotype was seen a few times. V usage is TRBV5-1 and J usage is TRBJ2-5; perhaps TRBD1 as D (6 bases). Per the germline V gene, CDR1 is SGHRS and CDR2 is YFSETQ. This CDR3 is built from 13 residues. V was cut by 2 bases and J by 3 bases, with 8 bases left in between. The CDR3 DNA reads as TGCGCCAGCAGCTTTAAGGGGGAAGAGACCCAGTACTTC. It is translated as CASSFKGEETQYF.

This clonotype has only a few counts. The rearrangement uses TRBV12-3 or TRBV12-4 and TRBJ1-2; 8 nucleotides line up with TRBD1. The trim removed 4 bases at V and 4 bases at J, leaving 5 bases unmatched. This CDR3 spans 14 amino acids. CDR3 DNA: TGTGCCAGCAGTTGGACAGGGCGGCTCTATGGCTACACCTTC. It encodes CASSWTGRLYGYTF.

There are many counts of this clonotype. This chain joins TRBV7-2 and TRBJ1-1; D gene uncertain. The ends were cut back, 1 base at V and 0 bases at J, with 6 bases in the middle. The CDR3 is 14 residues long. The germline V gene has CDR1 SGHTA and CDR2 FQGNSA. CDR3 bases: TGTGCCAGCAGCTTAGGACTCATGAACACTGAAGCTTTCTTT. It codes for CASSLGLMNTEAFF.

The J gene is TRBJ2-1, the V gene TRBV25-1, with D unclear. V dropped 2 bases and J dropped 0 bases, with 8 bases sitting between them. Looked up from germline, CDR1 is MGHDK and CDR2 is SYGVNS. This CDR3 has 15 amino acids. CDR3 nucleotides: TGTGCCAGCAGTGAAAGAGAGAGCTCCTACAATGAGCAGTTCTTC. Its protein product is CASSERESSYNEQFF.